These T cell receptor beta chains were read from a single sample in a study of cytomegalovirus exposure and HLA in healthy donors. Here immunoSEQ multiplex PCR was the method, and the copy in TCRdb shows in-frame clones only, minus some. The table shows fewer than 200,000 clones, with 78% occurring only once. The sequencing input was PBMCs. The source of these receptors is a female donor in good health and CMV-seronegative. Both conserved end residues are part of each CDR3. The D gene is left open where the match is weak. Size is stated for part of the rows, as once, few or many counts, or as a class when the clone is expanded.

CDR3 protein: CASSQAILGGETQYF
CDR3 DNA: TGTGCCAGCAGCCAAGCTATCCTCGGCGGAGAGACCCAGTACTTC
J gene: TRBJ2-5
clone size: .
D gene: .
V gene: TRBV4-2

CDR3 protein: CASSFQRGTGANVLTF
CDR3 DNA: TGTGCCAGCAGCTTTCAGCGGGGAACTGGGGCCAACGTCCTGACTTTC
J gene: TRBJ2-6
clone size: .
D gene: TRBD2
V gene: TRBV7-3

CDR3 protein: CASSPLGTLADTQYF
CDR3 DNA: TGTGCCAGCAGTCCACTTGGGACTCTGGCAGATACGCAGTATTTT
J gene: TRBJ2-3
clone size: few
D gene: .
V gene: TRBV25-1

CDR3 protein: CASSQIAGGTDTQYF
CDR3 DNA: TGTGCCAGCAGTCAAATAGCGGGGGGGACAGATACGCAGTATTTT
J gene: TRBJ2-3
clone size: .
D gene: TRBD2
V gene: TRBV5-4

CDR3 protein: CASSSSGTNIQYF
CDR3 DNA: TGTGCCAGCAGCTCTAGCGGAACAAACATTCAGTACTTC
J gene: TRBJ2-4
clone size: .
D gene: TRBD2
V gene: TRBV9

CDR3 protein: CAISDSGVGGAIGELFF
CDR3 DNA: TGTGCCATCAGTGACTCCGGGGTTGGGGGCGCGATCGGGGAGCTGTTTTTT
J gene: TRBJ2-2
clone size: .
D gene: .
V gene: TRBV10-3

CDR3 protein: CASSFQGQVGQPQHF
CDR3 DNA: TGTGCCAGCAGCTTCCAGGGGCAGGTCGGTCAGCCCCAGCATTTT
J gene: TRBJ1-5
clone size: .
D gene: .
V gene: TRBV5-8

CDR3 protein: CASSPGDRVNTEAFF
CDR3 DNA: TGTGCCAGCAGCCCCGGCGACAGGGTCAACACTGAAGCTTTCTTT
J gene: TRBJ1-1
clone size: .
D gene: TRBD1
V gene: TRBV28

CDR3 protein: CASSLLPGTEAFF
CDR3 DNA: TGTGCCAGCAGCTTACTACCCGGGACTGAAGCTTTCTTT
J gene: TRBJ1-1
clone size: .
D gene: .
V gene: TRBV11-3

CDR3 protein: CASSPDRAANYGYTF
CDR3 DNA: TGTGCCAGCTCACCGGACAGGGCTGCTAACTATGGCTACACCTTC
J gene: TRBJ1-2
clone size: .
D gene: TRBD1
V gene: TRBV18

CDR3 protein: CASSDPDRYSYEQYF
CDR3 DNA: TGTGCCAGCAGTGATCCCGACAGATACTCCTACGAGCAGTACTTC
J gene: TRBJ2-7
clone size: .
D gene: .
V gene: TRBV6-1

CDR3 protein: CASSVLGQAYEQYF
CDR3 DNA: TGTGCCAGCAGTGTATTGGGACAGGCCTACGAGCAGTACTTC
J gene: TRBJ2-7
clone size: .
D gene: TRBD1
V gene: TRBV6-1

CDR3 protein: CASRQDSRDEQFF
CDR3 DNA: TGTGCCAGCAGACAAGACAGCCGGGATGAGCAGTTCTTC
J gene: TRBJ2-1
clone size: .
D gene: .
V gene: TRBV6-5

CDR3 protein: CASSNTLNTEAFF
CDR3 DNA: TGTGCCAGCAGCAACACATTGAACACTGAAGCTTTCTTT
J gene: TRBJ1-1
clone size: once
D gene: .
V gene: TRBV6-1

CDR3 protein: CASSSTSGRAETQYF
CDR3 DNA: TGTGCCAGCAGTTCCACTAGCGGGAGGGCAGAGACCCAGTACTTC
J gene: TRBJ2-5
clone size: .
D gene: TRBD2
V gene: TRBV28

CDR3 protein: CASSLAGTGRNSPLHF
CDR3 DNA: TGCGCCAGCAGCTTGGCGGGGACAGGAAGAAATTCACCCCTCCACTTT
J gene: TRBJ1-6
clone size: .
D gene: TRBD1
V gene: TRBV5-1

CDR3 protein: CASSTTGNTEAFF
CDR3 DNA: TGCGCCAGCAGCACGACAGGGAACACTGAAGCTTTCTTT
J gene: TRBJ1-1
clone size: once
D gene: .
V gene: TRBV5-1

CDR3 protein: CASRRGQGEKLFF
CDR3 DNA: TGTGCCAGCCGCCGGGGACAAGGGGAAAAACTGTTTTTT
J gene: TRBJ1-4
clone size: .
D gene: .
V gene: TRBV27

CDR3 protein: CASRTPTQNTEAFF
CDR3 DNA: TGTGCCAGCAGAACACCAACCCAGAACACTGAAGCTTTCTTT
J gene: TRBJ1-1
clone size: .
D gene: .
V gene: TRBV6-1

CDR3 protein: CASSMGQRYTF
CDR3 DNA: TGTGCCAGCAGCATGGGACAGAGATACACCTTC
J gene: TRBJ1-2
clone size: .
D gene: TRBD1
V gene: TRBV6-5

CDR3 protein: CASSQGGQGISNTGELFF
CDR3 DNA: TGCGCCAGCAGCCAAGGGGGACAGGGGATATCGAACACCGGGGAGCTGTTTTTT
J gene: TRBJ2-2
clone size: .
D gene: TRBD1
V gene: TRBV4-3

CDR3 protein: CASSERGKETQYF
CDR3 DNA: TGTGCCAGCTCCGAGCGGGGGAAAGAGACCCAGTACTTC
J gene: TRBJ2-5
clone size: .
D gene: TRBD2
V gene: TRBV27

CDR3 protein: CASSSRGSPPGTIYF
CDR3 DNA: TGTGCCAGCTCCTCACGCGGCTCTCCGCCTGGCACCATATATTTT
J gene: TRBJ1-3
clone size: .
D gene: .
V gene: TRBV6-5

CDR3 protein: CASSTQREGTDTQYF
CDR3 DNA: TGTGCCAGCAGCACCCAGCGGGAGGGAACAGATACGCAGTATTTT
J gene: TRBJ2-3
clone size: few
D gene: TRBD2
V gene: TRBV5-4

CDR3 protein: CASSLFGSPLHF
CDR3 DNA: TGTGCCAGCAGCTTGTTCGGGTCACCCCTCCACTTT
J gene: TRBJ1-6
clone size: .
D gene: .
V gene: TRBV5-6

CDR3 protein: CASSLTWTGNYNEQFF
CDR3 DNA: TGTGCCAGCAGTTTAACATGGACAGGGAACTACAATGAGCAGTTCTTC
J gene: TRBJ2-1
clone size: .
D gene: TRBD1
V gene: TRBV28

CDR3 protein: CASSVNRGAEAFF
CDR3 DNA: TGTGCCAGCAGCGTCAACAGGGGCGCTGAAGCTTTCTTT
J gene: TRBJ1-1
clone size: .
D gene: TRBD1
V gene: TRBV7-7

CDR3 protein: CASSHTREVEQYF
CDR3 DNA: TGTGCCAGCTCCCACACAAGGGAGGTCGAGCAGTACTTC
J gene: TRBJ2-7
clone size: .
D gene: .
V gene: TRBV7-6

CDR3 protein: CASSAWGGPDSPLHF
CDR3 DNA: TGTGCCAGCAGTGCATGGGGGGGGCCTGATTCACCCCTCCACTTT
J gene: TRBJ1-6
clone size: .
D gene: .
V gene: TRBV6-1

CDR3 protein: CASSETGAAVYEQYF
CDR3 DNA: TGTGCCAGCAGTGAAACAGGGGCCGCGGTCTACGAGCAGTACTTC
J gene: TRBJ2-7
clone size: .
D gene: TRBD1
V gene: TRBV28

CDR3 protein: CATLRRGLSGNTIYF
CDR3 DNA: TGTGCCACATTAAGACGGGGACTCTCTGGAAACACCATATATTTT
J gene: TRBJ1-3
clone size: .
D gene: .
V gene: TRBV6-1

CDR3 protein: CASSLVGLAGTNNEQFF
CDR3 DNA: TGTGCCAGCAGCTTAGTAGGACTAGCGGGGACAAACAATGAGCAGTTCTTC
J gene: TRBJ2-1
clone size: once
D gene: TRBD2
V gene: TRBV7-6

CDR3 protein: CASSPGWGVDGYTF
CDR3 DNA: TGCGCCAGCAGCCCCGGATGGGGGGTCGATGGCTACACCTTC
J gene: TRBJ1-2
clone size: .
D gene: .
V gene: TRBV4-3

CDR3 protein: CASGPGNSGNTIYF
CDR3 DNA: TGTGCTAGTGGCCCGGGGAACTCTGGAAACACCATATATTTT
J gene: TRBJ1-3
clone size: few
D gene: .
V gene: TRBV12-5

CDR3 protein: CASSPQGAGDQPQHF
CDR3 DNA: TGTGCCAGCAGTCCCCAGGGGGCAGGTGACCAGCCCCAGCATTTT
J gene: TRBJ1-5
clone size: .
D gene: TRBD1
V gene: TRBV28

CDR3 protein: CASSPGSYEQYF
CDR3 DNA: TGTGCCAGCAGCCCGGGGTCCTACGAGCAGTACTTC
J gene: TRBJ2-7
clone size: few
D gene: .
V gene: TRBV7-8

CDR3 protein: CASSSSGVNNEQFF
CDR3 DNA: TGTGCCAGCAGTTCTAGCGGGGTAAACAATGAGCAGTTCTTC
J gene: TRBJ2-1
clone size: .
D gene: TRBD2
V gene: TRBV6-4

CDR3 protein: CASSTSTGGDSPLHF
CDR3 DNA: TGTGCCAGCAGCACCAGCACAGGGGGCGATTCACCCCTCCACTTT
J gene: TRBJ1-6
clone size: .
D gene: TRBD1
V gene: TRBV14

CDR3 protein: CAISESFSGGKGTGELFF
CDR3 DNA: TGTGCCATCAGTGAATCTTTCTCGGGCGGGAAGGGCACCGGGGAGCTGTTTTTT
J gene: TRBJ2-2
clone size: .
D gene: .
V gene: TRBV10-3

CDR3 protein: CASSRQGSSYNEQFF
CDR3 DNA: TGTGCCAGCAGCAGACAGGGAAGCTCCTACAATGAGCAGTTCTTC
J gene: TRBJ2-1
clone size: .
D gene: TRBD1
V gene: TRBV2

CDR3 protein: CASSFGGGGETQYF
CDR3 DNA: TGTGCCAGCAGCTTCGGGGGAGGGGGAGAGACCCAGTACTTC
J gene: TRBJ2-5
clone size: .
D gene: .
V gene: TRBV7-9

CDR3 protein: CASSRLAGGRDTQYF
CDR3 DNA: TGTGCCAGCAGCCGACTAGCGGGGGGGCGAGATACGCAGTATTTT
J gene: TRBJ2-3
clone size: .
D gene: TRBD2
V gene: TRBV6-4

CDR3 protein: CASSRLAGDTGELFF
CDR3 DNA: TGTGCCAGCAGTAGACTAGCGGGAGACACCGGGGAGCTGTTTTTT
J gene: TRBJ2-2
clone size: once
D gene: TRBD2
V gene: TRBV6-5

CDR3 protein: CASSIRVGAGNEKLFF
CDR3 DNA: TGTGCCAGTAGTATTCGAGTTGGAGCAGGGAATGAAAAACTGTTTTTT
J gene: TRBJ1-4
clone size: .
D gene: .
V gene: TRBV19

CDR3 protein: CAISESRNEQFF
CDR3 DNA: TGTGCCATCAGTGAAAGTAGAAATGAGCAGTTCTTC
J gene: TRBJ2-1
clone size: once
D gene: .
V gene: TRBV10-3

CDR3 protein: CASSSGQGSRYGYTF
CDR3 DNA: TGTGCCAGCAGCTCGGGACAGGGGAGCCGGTATGGCTACACCTTC
J gene: TRBJ1-2
clone size: .
D gene: TRBD1
V gene: TRBV7-2

CDR3 protein: CASSLDRQGAYEQYF
CDR3 DNA: TGTGCCAGCAGCTTGGACCGACAGGGGGCCTACGAGCAGTACTTC
J gene: TRBJ2-7
clone size: .
D gene: TRBD1
V gene: TRBV5-4

CDR3 protein: CASSQGAGDNSPLHF
CDR3 DNA: TGTGCCAGCAGCCAAGGAGCAGGGGACAATTCACCCCTCCACTTT
J gene: TRBJ1-6
clone size: .
D gene: .
V gene: TRBV4-2

CDR3 protein: CSVKRGSSYNEQFF
CDR3 DNA: TGCAGCGTTAAGCGGGGGAGCTCCTACAATGAGCAGTTCTTC
J gene: TRBJ2-1
clone size: .
D gene: TRBD2
V gene: TRBV29-1

CDR3 protein: CASSQGNLEKLFF
CDR3 DNA: TGCGCCAGCAGCCAAGGAAACCTAGAAAAACTGTTTTTT
J gene: TRBJ1-4
clone size: .
D gene: .
V gene: TRBV4-1

CDR3 protein: CASSQGPGQGFAGELFF
CDR3 DNA: TGTGCCAGCAGCCAGGGTCCGGGACAGGGGTTCGCCGGGGAGCTGTTTTTT
J gene: TRBJ2-2
clone size: few
D gene: TRBD1
V gene: TRBV4-2

CDR3 protein: CASSAGDGGQETQYF
CDR3 DNA: TGTGCCAGCAGTGCCGGTGATGGAGGGCAAGAGACCCAGTACTTC
J gene: TRBJ2-5
clone size: .
D gene: .
V gene: TRBV9

CDR3 protein: CASSPVGGGPADTQYF
CDR3 DNA: TGTGCCAGCAGCCCCGTGGGCGGGGGGCCGGCAGATACGCAGTATTTT
J gene: TRBJ2-3
clone size: .
D gene: TRBD2
V gene: TRBV7-9

CDR3 protein: CASSSGEQYF
CDR3 DNA: TGTGCCAGCAGTTCGGGCGAGCAGTACTTC
J gene: TRBJ2-7
clone size: .
D gene: .
V gene: TRBV28

CDR3 protein: CASSEVRGKQYF
CDR3 DNA: TGTGCCAGCAGTGAAGTCAGGGGGAAGCAGTACTTC
J gene: TRBJ2-7
clone size: .
D gene: TRBD1
V gene: TRBV25-1

CDR3 protein: CASSVEPGPNYEQYF
CDR3 DNA: TGTGCCAGCAGTGTGGAACCAGGGCCGAACTACGAGCAGTACTTC
J gene: TRBJ2-7
clone size: .
D gene: .
V gene: TRBV6-4

CDR3 protein: CASSSWTGGNSPLHF
CDR3 DNA: TGTGCCAGCAGTTCATGGACAGGGGGTAATTCACCCCTCCACTTT
J gene: TRBJ1-6
clone size: .
D gene: TRBD1
V gene: TRBV6-1